This TCR beta chain was sequenced in a study of molecular identifiers for immune sequencing clone quantification. With 2 bases clipped from V and 3 bases from J, the junction kept 8 bases outside the gene matches. This CDR3 has 17 amino acids. The germline V gene encodes CDR1 MNHEY and CDR2 SMNVEV (reference sequence). Preparation of the bulk TCR libraries relied on previously described methods and listed TCR primers. TCRdb ran MiXCR on the PCR reads and lists one entry per CDR3 protein. The sample records roughly 630,000 distinct CDR3 sequences, about 25% being singletons. V gene TRBV27 combines with J gene TRBJ2-3, with TRBD2 matching 10 bases. This TCR came from a human donor in good health. Some libraries in this study had Jurkat cell RNA spiked in. Material for sequencing was naive CD8+ T cells from blood, with Jurkat cell RNA spiked in. Subset given: FACS-sorted CD8+CD4-CCR7+CD45RA+ naive T cells. The CDR3 nucleotides are TGTGCCAGCAGTTTACTGGCTAGCGGGAGACGTACAGATACGCAGTATTTT. Protein sequence: CASSLLASGRRTDTQYF.